This TCR beta chain derives from a study of blood T cell repertoires in COVID-19. On the study more broadly: Acute and convalescent COVID-19 samples came from the United States, Italy and Spain. PBMCs, B-cell-depleted T cells, or T cells provided the cDNA or gDNA that made up the material.

Germline V gives CDR1 MNHEY, CDR2 SVGAGI. The CDR3 is made up of 16 amino acids. Trimming pared 0 bases from V and 3 bases from J, leaving 12 bases between. In the authors' workflow: Estimation of nucleated cell counts was performed using reference gene primer amplification. Sequencing was performed with immunoSEQ multiplex PCR; in TCRdb, only in-frame clones are kept and a portion is missing. V, J and clone size were drawn from that table, and D and trimming were deduced from the DNA. The sample lists roughly 250,000 clones, around 82% occurring once. This chain links TRBV6-5 with TRBJ1-3; no clear D gene. The sequenced sample consisted of peripheral blood. The receptor was isolated from a woman in her sixties or seventies with acute or convalescent COVID-19. In DNA, the CDR3 is TGTGCCAGCAGTTACTCTCGGCCGGGAGATGGAAACACCATATATTTT. It is translated as CASSYSRPGDGNTIYF.